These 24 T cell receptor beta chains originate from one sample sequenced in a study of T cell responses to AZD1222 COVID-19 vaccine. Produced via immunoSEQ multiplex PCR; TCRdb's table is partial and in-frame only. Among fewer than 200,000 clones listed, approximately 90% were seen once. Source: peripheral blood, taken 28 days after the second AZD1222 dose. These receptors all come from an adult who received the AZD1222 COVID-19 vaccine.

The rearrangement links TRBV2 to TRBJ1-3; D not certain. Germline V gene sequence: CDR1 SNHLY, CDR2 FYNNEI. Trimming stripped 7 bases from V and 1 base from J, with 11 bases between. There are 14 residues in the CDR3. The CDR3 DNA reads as TGTGCCAGCAACCGGGAGGCTTCTGGAAACACCATATATTTT. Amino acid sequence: CASNREASGNTIYF.

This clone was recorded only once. The CDR3 region has the DNA TGCGCCAGCAGTGTACAGTCGGGTCCCCCCGCAGCTGAAGCTTTCTTT. Encoded protein: CASSVQSGPPAAEAFF. The V gene is TRBV10-1, the J gene TRBJ1-1; the D is unclear. V was trimmed by 4 bases and J by 6 bases, leaving 21 bases between them. This CDR3 has 16 amino acids. Per germline, CDR1 WNHNN and CDR2 SYGVQD (reference sequence).

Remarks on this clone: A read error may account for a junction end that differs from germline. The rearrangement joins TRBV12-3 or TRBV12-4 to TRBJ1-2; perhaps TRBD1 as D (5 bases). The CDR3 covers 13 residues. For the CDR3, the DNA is TGTGCCAGCAGTTTAGCGCTAAGCAGGGAGGAGATCTTC. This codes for CASSLALSREEIF.

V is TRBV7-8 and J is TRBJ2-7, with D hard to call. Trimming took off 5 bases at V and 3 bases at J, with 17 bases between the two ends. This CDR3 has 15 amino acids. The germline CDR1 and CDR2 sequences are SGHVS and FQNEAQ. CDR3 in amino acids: CASSQREYGGYEQYF. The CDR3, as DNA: TGTGCCAGCAGCCAACGTGAATACGGCGGCTACGAGCAGTACTTC. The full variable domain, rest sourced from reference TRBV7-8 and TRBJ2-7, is GAGVSQSPRYKVAKRGQDVALRCDPISGHVSLFWYQQALGQGPEFLTYFQNEAQLDKSGLPSDRFFAERPEGSVSTLKIQRTQQEDSAVYLCASSQREYGGYEQYFGPGTRLTVT.

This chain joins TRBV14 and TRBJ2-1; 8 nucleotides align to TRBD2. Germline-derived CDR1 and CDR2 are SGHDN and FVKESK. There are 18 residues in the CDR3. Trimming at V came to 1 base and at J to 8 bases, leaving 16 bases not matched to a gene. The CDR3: CASSQGLGGGFLSDEQFF. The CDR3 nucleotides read TGTGCCAGCAGCCAAGGTCTTGGCGGGGGGTTTCTTTCGGATGAGCAGTTCTTC.

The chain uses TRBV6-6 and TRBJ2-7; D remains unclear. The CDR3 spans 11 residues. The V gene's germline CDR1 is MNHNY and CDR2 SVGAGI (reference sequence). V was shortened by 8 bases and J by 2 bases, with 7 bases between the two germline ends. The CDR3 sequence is CASYSTYEQYF. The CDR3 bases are TGTGCCAGCTACAGCACCTACGAGCAGTACTTC.

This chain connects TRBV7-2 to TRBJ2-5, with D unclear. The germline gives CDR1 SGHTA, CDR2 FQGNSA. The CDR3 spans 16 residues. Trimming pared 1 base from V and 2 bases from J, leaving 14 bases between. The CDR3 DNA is TGTGCCAGCAGCTTAGGCTGGGTGTCAGAACAAGAGACCCAGTACTTC. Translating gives CASSLGWVSEQETQYF.

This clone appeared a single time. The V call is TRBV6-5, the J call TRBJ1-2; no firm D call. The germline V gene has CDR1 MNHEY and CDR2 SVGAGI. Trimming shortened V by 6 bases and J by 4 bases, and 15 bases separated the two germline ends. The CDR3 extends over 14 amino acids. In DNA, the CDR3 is TGTGCCAGCAGCTATAAGGCGGGATCCTATGGCTACACCTTC. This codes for CASSYKAGSYGYTF.

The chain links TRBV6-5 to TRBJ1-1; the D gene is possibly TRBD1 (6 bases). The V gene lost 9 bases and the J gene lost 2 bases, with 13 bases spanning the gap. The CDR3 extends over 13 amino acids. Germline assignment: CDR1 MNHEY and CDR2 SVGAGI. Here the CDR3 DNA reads TGTGCCAGTGGGTCGGACAGAAACACTGAAGCTTTCTTT. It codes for CASGSDRNTEAFF.

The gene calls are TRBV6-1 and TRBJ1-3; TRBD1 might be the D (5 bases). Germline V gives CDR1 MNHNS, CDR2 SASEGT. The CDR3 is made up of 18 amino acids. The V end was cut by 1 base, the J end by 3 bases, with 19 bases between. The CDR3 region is CASSEVWVNWGSGNTIYF. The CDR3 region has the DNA TGTGCCAGCAGTGAAGTTTGGGTCAATTGGGGGAGTGGAAACACCATATATTTT.

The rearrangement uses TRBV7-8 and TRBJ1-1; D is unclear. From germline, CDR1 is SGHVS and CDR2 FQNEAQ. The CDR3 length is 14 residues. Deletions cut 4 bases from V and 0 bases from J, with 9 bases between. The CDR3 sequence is CASSSVNMNTEAFF. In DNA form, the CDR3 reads TGTGCCAGCAGCTCGGTGAACATGAACACTGAAGCTTTCTTT.

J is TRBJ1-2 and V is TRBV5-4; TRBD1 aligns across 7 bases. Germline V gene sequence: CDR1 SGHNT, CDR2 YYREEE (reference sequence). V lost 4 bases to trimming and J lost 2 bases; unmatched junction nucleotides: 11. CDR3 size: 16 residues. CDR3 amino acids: CASSLPPRDSNYGYTF. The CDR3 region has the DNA TGTGCCAGCAGCCTACCCCCCCGGGACAGCAACTATGGCTACACCTTC.

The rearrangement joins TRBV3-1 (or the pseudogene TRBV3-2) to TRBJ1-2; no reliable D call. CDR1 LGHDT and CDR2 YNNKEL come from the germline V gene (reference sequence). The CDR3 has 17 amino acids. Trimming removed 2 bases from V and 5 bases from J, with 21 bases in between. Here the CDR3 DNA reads TGTGCCAGCAGCCAAAGGGTGGGCGCCTCAGTGCGTTATGGCTACACCTTC. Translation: CASSQRVGASVRYGYTF.

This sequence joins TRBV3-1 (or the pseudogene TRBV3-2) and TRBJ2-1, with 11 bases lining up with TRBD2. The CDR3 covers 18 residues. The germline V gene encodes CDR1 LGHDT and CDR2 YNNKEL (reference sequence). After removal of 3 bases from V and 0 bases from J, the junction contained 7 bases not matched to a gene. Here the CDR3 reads CASSHLTSGTSSYNEQFF. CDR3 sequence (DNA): TGTGCCAGCAGCCACCTGACTAGCGGGACTAGCTCCTACAATGAGCAGTTCTTC.

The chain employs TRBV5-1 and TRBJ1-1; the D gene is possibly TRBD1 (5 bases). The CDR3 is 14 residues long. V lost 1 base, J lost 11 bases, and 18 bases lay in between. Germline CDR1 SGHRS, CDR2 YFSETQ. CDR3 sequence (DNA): TGCGCCAGCAGCTTGATAGGGGCGGAGGGTACCGCTTTCTTT. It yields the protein CASSLIGAEGTAFF.

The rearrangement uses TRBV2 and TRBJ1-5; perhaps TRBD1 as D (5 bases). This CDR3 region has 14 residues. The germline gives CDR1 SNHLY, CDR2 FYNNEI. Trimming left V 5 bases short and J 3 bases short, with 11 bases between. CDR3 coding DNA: TGTGCCAGCAGTCGAGGGGTTGTCAATCAGCCCCAGCATTTT. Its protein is CASSRGVVNQPQHF.

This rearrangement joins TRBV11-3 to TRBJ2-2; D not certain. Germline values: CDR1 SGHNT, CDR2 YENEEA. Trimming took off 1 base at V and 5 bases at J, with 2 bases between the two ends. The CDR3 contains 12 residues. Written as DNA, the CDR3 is TGTGCCAGCAGCTTAGGTACCGGGGAGCTGTTTTTT. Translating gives CASSLGTGELFF.

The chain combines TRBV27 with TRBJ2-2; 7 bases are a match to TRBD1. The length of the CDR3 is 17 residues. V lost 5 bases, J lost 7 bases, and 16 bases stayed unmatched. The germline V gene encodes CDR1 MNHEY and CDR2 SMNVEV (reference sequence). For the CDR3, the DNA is TGTGCCAGCAGTCCTGGCTTAACCAGGACAGGAATCGGGGAGCTGTTTTTT. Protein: CASSPGLTRTGIGELFF.

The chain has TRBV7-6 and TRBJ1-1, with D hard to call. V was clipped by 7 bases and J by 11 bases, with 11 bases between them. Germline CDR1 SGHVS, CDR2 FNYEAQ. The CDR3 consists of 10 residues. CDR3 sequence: CASTAPRAFF. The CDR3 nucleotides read TGTGCCAGCACCGCCCCAAGGGCTTTCTTT.

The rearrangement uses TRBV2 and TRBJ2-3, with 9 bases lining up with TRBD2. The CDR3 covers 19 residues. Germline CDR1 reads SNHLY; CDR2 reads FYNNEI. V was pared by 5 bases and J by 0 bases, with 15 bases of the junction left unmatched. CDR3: CASSPPAGGLPLSTDTQYF. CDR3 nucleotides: TGTGCCAGCAGTCCGCCCGCGGGGGGGCTCCCCCTTAGCACAGATACGCAGTATTTT.

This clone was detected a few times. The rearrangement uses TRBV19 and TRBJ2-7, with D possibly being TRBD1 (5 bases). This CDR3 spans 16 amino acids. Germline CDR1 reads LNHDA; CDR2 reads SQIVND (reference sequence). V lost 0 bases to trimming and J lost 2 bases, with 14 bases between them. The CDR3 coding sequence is TGTGCCAGTAGTATAGATGGTGCAGGGATGACCTACGAGCAGTACTTC. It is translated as CASSIDGAGMTYEQYF.

The CDR3 DNA follows: TGTGCCAGTGCGCATGGGTGGAGCAATCAGCCCCAGCATTTT. As protein: CASAHGWSNQPQHF. The gene calls are TRBV19 and TRBJ1-5; D uncertain. Germline lookup yields CDR1 LNHDA and CDR2 SQIVND (reference sequence). CDR3 length: 14 amino acids. V lost 8 bases to trimming and J lost 1 base, with 12 bases between them.

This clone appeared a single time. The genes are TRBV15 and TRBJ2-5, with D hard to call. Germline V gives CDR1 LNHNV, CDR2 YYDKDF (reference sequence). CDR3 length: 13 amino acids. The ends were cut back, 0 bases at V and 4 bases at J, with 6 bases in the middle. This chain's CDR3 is CATSRDFGETQYF. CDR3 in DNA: TGTGCCACCAGCAGAGATTTTGGAGAGACCCAGTACTTC.

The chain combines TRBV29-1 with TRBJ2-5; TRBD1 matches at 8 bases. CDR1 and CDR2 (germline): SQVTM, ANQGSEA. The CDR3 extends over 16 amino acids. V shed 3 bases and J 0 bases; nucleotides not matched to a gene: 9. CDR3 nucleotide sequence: TGCAGCGTTGAGGGGGAGCAGGGGGCATACCAAGAGACCCAGTACTTC. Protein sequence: CSVEGEQGAYQETQYF.